Shown below are 5 T cell receptor beta chains from a single sample sequenced in a study of OX40 agonist ivuxolimab in advanced cancers. Data came from immunoSEQ multiplex PCR; TCRdb stores just in-frame clones and leaves some out. The sample contains 70,000 to 95,000 clones, around 91% of which appear only once. The sample was CD4+ or CD8+ T cells sorted from blood, taken in a trial of the OX40 agonist ivuxolimab. The receptors stem from an adult with an advanced solid tumor such as melanoma, head and neck, liver or kidney cancer.

J is TRBJ1-4 and V is TRBV5-1; 7 nucleotides align to TRBD1. This CDR3 has 17 residues. With V trimmed by 0 bases and J by 8 bases, 13 bases remained unmatched. Germline V CDR1 and CDR2: SGHRS, YFSETQ. The CDR3 coding sequence is TGCGCCAGCAGCTTGGACAGGGGCCCTACCCGATCGGAAAAACTGTTTTTT. This codes for CASSLDRGPTRSEKLFF. The full variable domain, with the rest looked up from reference TRBV5-1 and TRBJ1-4, is KAGVTQTPRYLIKTRGQQVTLSCSPISGHRSVSWYQQTPGQGLQFLFEYFSETQRNKGNFPGRFSGRQFSNSRSEMNVSTLELGDSALYLCASSLDRGPTRSEKLFFGSGTQLSVL.

V usage is TRBV7-9 and J usage is TRBJ1-4; no firm D call. The CDR3 sequence is 14 residues long. Germline assignment: CDR1 SEHNR and CDR2 FQNEAQ (reference sequence). Trimming left V 0 bases short and J 8 bases short, with 10 bases between. CDR3 residues: CASSLAQAGEKLFF. As DNA, the CDR3 is TGTGCCAGCAGCTTAGCCCAGGCGGGAGAAAAACTGTTTTTT.

The rearrangement uses TRBV7-2 and TRBJ2-6, with 8 nucleotides matching TRBD2. The CDR3 extends over 16 amino acids. Germline CDR1 is SGHTA and CDR2 is FQGNSA. The V segment lost 5 bases and the J segment 0 bases; nucleotides outside the gene matches: 3. The CDR3 reads CASSLSGVSGANVLTF. For the CDR3, the DNA is TGTGCCAGCAGCCTTAGCGGGGTCTCTGGGGCCAACGTCCTGACTTTC. The variable domain in full, completed from reference TRBV7-2 and TRBJ2-6, reads GAGVSQSPSNKVTEKGKDVELRCDPISGHTALYWYRQSLGQGLEFLIYFQGNSAPDKSGLPSDRFSAERTGGSVSTLTIQRTQQEDSAVYLCASSLSGVSGANVLTFGAGSRLTVL.

The V call is TRBV5-6, the J call TRBJ2-1; D not certain. The CDR3 totals 15 residues. Per germline, CDR1 SGHDT and CDR2 YYEEEE. Trimming removed 1 base from V and 2 bases from J, with 10 bases in between. This CDR3 reads CASSLRRLAYNEQFF. Written as DNA, the CDR3 is TGTGCCAGCAGCTTGCGTCGGCTGGCCTACAATGAGCAGTTCTTC.

J is TRBJ2-1 and V is TRBV19; 9 nucleotides line up with TRBD1. This CDR3 contains 13 residues. V lost 6 bases to trimming and J lost 5 bases; unmatched junction nucleotides: 2. Germline V gives CDR1 LNHDA, CDR2 SQIVND (reference sequence). In DNA form, the CDR3 reads TGTGCCAGTAGGTGGGACAGGGACAATGAGCAGTTCTTC. Translation: CASRWDRDNEQFF.